Listed below are T cell receptor beta chains from one sample, sequenced in a study of blood T cell repertoires in COVID-19. Clones were read by immunoSEQ multiplex PCR, and TCRdb kept only the in-frame ones, dropping some. The sample yields about 160,000 clones, about 87% seen once. Material: peripheral blood. These receptors all stem from a woman in her 70s with COVID-19, enrolled during active disease. Both conserved end residues are part of each CDR3. Fields, in order: V gene, D gene, J gene, clone size, CDR3 protein, CDR3 DNA. D genes are given only for firm matches. Size is stated for part of the rows, as once, few or many counts, or as a class when the clone is expanded.

V gene: TRBV6-5; D gene: .; J gene: TRBJ1-1; clone size: .; CDR3 protein: CASGTTRRYTEAFF; CDR3 DNA: TGTGCCAGCGGCACTACAAGGAGGTACACTGAAGCTTTCTTT
V gene: TRBV6-5; D gene: .; J gene: TRBJ1-1; clone size: .; CDR3 protein: CASSFEMTVAEAFF; CDR3 DNA: TGTGCCAGCAGTTTCGAAATGACAGTCGCTGAAGCTTTCTTT
V gene: TRBV9; D gene: .; J gene: TRBJ1-3; clone size: .; CDR3 protein: CASSAGTSLSGNTIYF; CDR3 DNA: TGTGCCAGCAGCGCTGGGACATCCCTCTCTGGAAACACCATATATTTT
V gene: TRBV6-5; D gene: .; J gene: TRBJ1-6; clone size: .; CDR3 protein: CASSYSKQSTNSPLHF; CDR3 DNA: TGTGCCAGCAGTTACTCGAAACAGTCTACGAATTCACCCCTCCACTTT
V gene: TRBV10-2; D gene: .; J gene: TRBJ1-6; clone size: once; CDR3 protein: CASRSDLNSPLHF; CDR3 DNA: TGCGCCAGCCGATCAGACTTAAATTCACCCCTCCACTTT
V gene: TRBV28; D gene: .; J gene: TRBJ1-1; clone size: .; CDR3 protein: CASSTGRGWTEAFF; CDR3 DNA: TGTGCCAGCAGTACGGGCAGGGGCTGGACTGAAGCTTTCTTT
V gene: TRBV13; D gene: TRBD1; J gene: TRBJ1-2; clone size: .; CDR3 protein: CASSLGRQGRDYGYTF; CDR3 DNA: TGTGCCAGCAGCTTAGGCCGACAGGGACGAGACTATGGCTACACCTTC
V gene: TRBV6-5; D gene: TRBD1; J gene: TRBJ2-7; clone size: .; CDR3 protein: CASSYGTGGHYEQYF; CDR3 DNA: TGTGCCAGCAGTTATGGGACAGGGGGTCACTACGAGCAGTACTTC
V gene: TRBV2; D gene: TRBD2; J gene: TRBJ2-2; clone size: .; CDR3 protein: CASQLAGTNTGELFF; CDR3 DNA: TGTGCCAGCCAACTAGCGGGGACGAACACCGGGGAGCTGTTTTTT
V gene: TRBV11-2; D gene: .; J gene: TRBJ1-1; clone size: .; CDR3 protein: CASGSPTFGAFF; CDR3 DNA: TGTGCCAGCGGTAGTCCCACGTTTGGTGCTTTCTTT
V gene: TRBV18; D gene: TRBD1; J gene: TRBJ1-4; clone size: .; CDR3 protein: CASSLSTGQNEKLFF; CDR3 DNA: TGTGCCAGCTCATTGTCGACAGGGCAGAATGAAAAACTGTTTTTT
V gene: TRBV9; D gene: TRBD1; J gene: TRBJ2-7; clone size: .; CDR3 protein: CASSGRDSTYEQYF; CDR3 DNA: TGTGCCAGCAGCGGCCGGGACAGCACCTACGAGCAGTACTTC
V gene: TRBV28; D gene: .; J gene: TRBJ2-1; clone size: .; CDR3 protein: CASTLPNRVVHEQFF; CDR3 DNA: TGTGCCAGCACCCTTCCTAACAGGGTAGTACATGAGCAGTTCTTC
V gene: TRBV18; D gene: TRBD1; J gene: TRBJ2-2; clone size: .; CDR3 protein: CASSPVQGAGELFF; CDR3 DNA: TGTGCCAGCTCACCAGTGCAGGGGGCCGGGGAGCTGTTTTTT
V gene: TRBV28; D gene: TRBD1; J gene: TRBJ2-1; clone size: once; CDR3 protein: CASRTGTEIYNEQFF; CDR3 DNA: TGTGCCAGCAGAACCGGGACAGAGATCTACAATGAGCAGTTCTTC
V gene: TRBV9; D gene: .; J gene: TRBJ1-5; clone size: once; CDR3 protein: CASSVGLNQPQHF; CDR3 DNA: TGTGCCAGCAGCGTAGGACTGAATCAGCCCCAGCATTTT
V gene: TRBV9; D gene: .; J gene: TRBJ1-5; clone size: .; CDR3 protein: CASGEGGGNQPQHF; CDR3 DNA: TGTGCCAGTGGGGAGGGTGGGGGCAATCAGCCCCAGCATTTT
V gene: TRBV7-3; D gene: .; J gene: TRBJ2-2; clone size: .; CDR3 protein: CASSFQGGTGELFF; CDR3 DNA: TGTGCCAGCAGCTTCCAGGGCGGAACCGGGGAGCTGTTTTTT
V gene: TRBV5-1; D gene: .; J gene: TRBJ1-1; clone size: .; CDR3 protein: CASSLIQGTPEAFF; CDR3 DNA: TGCGCCAGCAGCTTGATACAGGGTACCCCTGAAGCTTTCTTT
V gene: TRBV5-1; D gene: .; J gene: TRBJ1-1; clone size: once; CDR3 protein: CASSLVVGGRDTEAFF; CDR3 DNA: TGCGCCAGCAGCTTGGTAGTTGGAGGCCGGGACACTGAAGCTTTCTTT
V gene: TRBV7-8; D gene: .; J gene: TRBJ2-5; clone size: once; CDR3 protein: CASSLGGSETQYF; CDR3 DNA: TGTGCCAGCAGCTTAGGAGGGAGTGAGACCCAGTACTTC
V gene: TRBV5-4; D gene: TRBD2; J gene: TRBJ2-7; clone size: once; CDR3 protein: CASAVGRGDYEQYF; CDR3 DNA: TGTGCCAGCGCGGTCGGGCGGGGGGACTACGAGCAGTACTTC
V gene: TRBV3-1/TRBV3-2; D gene: TRBD1; J gene: TRBJ1-1; clone size: .; CDR3 protein: CASSLPGQGSYTEAFF; CDR3 DNA: TGTGCCAGCAGCCTCCCGGGACAGGGGTCCTACACTGAAGCTTTCTTT
V gene: TRBV18; D gene: .; J gene: TRBJ1-4; clone size: .; CDR3 protein: CASSPPGRANEKLFF; CDR3 DNA: TGTGCCAGCTCACCACCAGGCAGGGCAAATGAAAAACTGTTTTTT
V gene: TRBV28; D gene: .; J gene: TRBJ2-5; clone size: .; CDR3 protein: CASSSTTPGSKETQYF; CDR3 DNA: TGTGCCAGCAGTTCGACCACCCCGGGTTCGAAAGAGACCCAGTACTTC
V gene: TRBV12-3/TRBV12-4; D gene: .; J gene: TRBJ1-1; clone size: .; CDR3 protein: CASSLGFNTEAFF; CDR3 DNA: TGTGCCAGCAGTTTGGGCTTCAACACTGAAGCTTTCTTT
V gene: TRBV18; D gene: TRBD1; J gene: TRBJ1-3; clone size: .; CDR3 protein: CASSQDRDRRNTIYF; CDR3 DNA: TGTGCCAGCTCACAAGACAGGGATCGGCGAAACACCATATATTTT
V gene: TRBV5-1; D gene: TRBD2; J gene: TRBJ2-1; clone size: once; CDR3 protein: CASSGGLAGDNEQFF; CDR3 DNA: TGCGCCAGCAGCGGGGGACTAGCGGGGGACAATGAGCAGTTCTTC
V gene: TRBV2; D gene: .; J gene: TRBJ1-1; clone size: .; CDR3 protein: CASSRLGGANTEAFF; CDR3 DNA: TGTGCCAGCAGCCGGTTGGGAGGAGCGAACACTGAAGCTTTCTTT
V gene: TRBV3-1/TRBV3-2; D gene: .; J gene: TRBJ2-5; clone size: .; CDR3 protein: CASSPGQETQYF; CDR3 DNA: TGTGCCAGCAGCCCCGGTCAAGAGACCCAGTACTTC
V gene: TRBV6-5; D gene: .; J gene: TRBJ1-1; clone size: .; CDR3 protein: CASSTPRGAGTEAFF; CDR3 DNA: TGTGCCAGCAGTACCCCACGCGGGGCAGGTACTGAAGCTTTCTTT
V gene: TRBV19; D gene: TRBD1; J gene: TRBJ2-7; clone size: .; CDR3 protein: CASSINGPTGGDEQYF; CDR3 DNA: TGTGCCAGTAGTATAAACGGCCCCACAGGGGGTGACGAGCAGTACTTC
V gene: TRBV11-2; D gene: TRBD1; J gene: TRBJ2-2; clone size: .; CDR3 protein: CASSPRQGATGELFF; CDR3 DNA: TGTGCCAGCAGCCCTCGACAGGGGGCGACCGGGGAGCTGTTTTTT
V gene: TRBV30; D gene: TRBD1; J gene: TRBJ1-4; clone size: .; CDR3 protein: CAWSSQGVWEKLFF; CDR3 DNA: TGTGCCTGGAGTTCGCAGGGGGTCTGGGAAAAACTGTTTTTT
V gene: TRBV14; D gene: .; J gene: TRBJ1-1; clone size: .; CDR3 protein: CASSQSGTEAFF; CDR3 DNA: TGTGCCAGCAGCCAATCCGGCACTGAAGCTTTCTTT
V gene: TRBV28; D gene: .; J gene: TRBJ1-2; clone size: .; CDR3 protein: CASIGVPRGSLGYTF; CDR3 DNA: TGTGCCAGCATTGGGGTACCCCGGGGGTCACTTGGCTACACCTTC
V gene: TRBV2; D gene: .; J gene: TRBJ1-2; clone size: .; CDR3 protein: CASRDRYGYTF; CDR3 DNA: TGTGCCAGCAGGGACAGATATGGCTACACCTTC
V gene: TRBV20-1; D gene: .; J gene: TRBJ1-5; clone size: .; CDR3 protein: CSASSPDGGNQPQHF; CDR3 DNA: TGCAGTGCTAGTAGCCCGGACGGGGGCAATCAGCCCCAGCATTTT
V gene: TRBV18; D gene: .; J gene: TRBJ1-3; clone size: .; CDR3 protein: CASSPSRGDISGNTIYF; CDR3 DNA: TGTGCCAGCTCACCATCCAGGGGCGACATCTCTGGAAACACCATATATTTT
V gene: TRBV11-1; D gene: .; J gene: TRBJ2-7; clone size: .; CDR3 protein: CASSFGLAGRYEQYF; CDR3 DNA: TGTGCCAGCAGTTTCGGCTTGGCAGGGCGTTACGAGCAGTACTTC
V gene: TRBV7-3; D gene: .; J gene: TRBJ2-7; clone size: .; CDR3 protein: CASSLNSRGGEQYF; CDR3 DNA: TGTGCCAGCAGCCTCAACTCCAGGGGCGGAGAGCAGTACTTC
V gene: TRBV5-1; D gene: .; J gene: TRBJ2-7; clone size: .; CDR3 protein: CASSLEAGKTYEQYF; CDR3 DNA: TGCGCCAGCAGCTTGGAGGCAGGGAAAACCTACGAGCAGTACTTC
V gene: TRBV3-1/TRBV3-2; D gene: TRBD2; J gene: TRBJ2-1; clone size: .; CDR3 protein: CASSQLVERGGPYNEQFF; CDR3 DNA: TGTGCCAGCAGCCAACTAGTCGAGCGGGGGGGCCCCTACAATGAGCAGTTCTTC
V gene: TRBV14; D gene: .; J gene: TRBJ2-1; clone size: .; CDR3 protein: CASSQEWASHEQFF; CDR3 DNA: TGTGCCAGCAGCCAAGAATGGGCTAGCCATGAGCAGTTCTTC
V gene: TRBV5-1; D gene: .; J gene: TRBJ2-7; clone size: .; CDR3 protein: CASSLKGAEQYF; CDR3 DNA: TGCGCCAGCAGCTTGAAAGGGGCCGAGCAGTACTTC
V gene: TRBV28; D gene: TRBD2; J gene: TRBJ2-2; clone size: .; CDR3 protein: CASNLGGAGELFF; CDR3 DNA: TGTGCCAGCAACCTCGGGGGGGCCGGGGAGCTGTTTTTT
V gene: TRBV6-1; D gene: .; J gene: TRBJ1-1; clone size: .; CDR3 protein: CASRENAEAFF; CDR3 DNA: TGTGCCAGCAGGGAGAACGCTGAAGCTTTCTTT
V gene: TRBV14; D gene: .; J gene: TRBJ1-1; clone size: .; CDR3 protein: CASQPRPGGTEAFF; CDR3 DNA: TGTGCCAGCCAACCTCGCCCGGGGGGCACTGAAGCTTTCTTT
V gene: TRBV5-1; D gene: TRBD2; J gene: TRBJ2-7; clone size: .; CDR3 protein: CASSTRTSGGTLSYEQYF; CDR3 DNA: TGCGCCAGCAGCACACGGACTAGCGGGGGGACCCTTAGCTACGAGCAGTACTTC
V gene: TRBV28; D gene: TRBD1; J gene: TRBJ1-4; clone size: .; CDR3 protein: CASVKQGTEKLFF; CDR3 DNA: TGTGCCAGTGTCAAACAGGGGACTGAAAAACTGTTTTTT
V gene: TRBV28; D gene: .; J gene: TRBJ2-3; clone size: .; CDR3 protein: CASSLQATDTQYF; CDR3 DNA: TGTGCCAGCAGTTTACAGGCCACAGATACGCAGTATTTT
V gene: TRBV5-1; D gene: .; J gene: TRBJ2-7; clone size: few; CDR3 protein: CASSFSTRASSYEQYF; CDR3 DNA: TGCGCCAGCAGCTTTTCAACCAGGGCAAGCTCCTACGAGCAGTACTTC
V gene: TRBV15; D gene: TRBD1; J gene: TRBJ1-5; clone size: .; CDR3 protein: CATSTRTGRYQPQHF; CDR3 DNA: TGTGCCACCAGTACCCGGACAGGGCGGTACCAGCCCCAGCATTTT
V gene: TRBV3-1/TRBV3-2; D gene: .; J gene: TRBJ1-6; clone size: .; CDR3 protein: CASSRDLITPSPLHF; CDR3 DNA: TGTGCCAGCAGCCGAGATCTGATAACTCCCTCCCCCCTCCACTTT
V gene: TRBV9; D gene: .; J gene: TRBJ1-3; clone size: few; CDR3 protein: CASSSLQGSSGNTIYF; CDR3 DNA: TGTGCCAGCAGCTCCCTGCAGGGGAGCTCTGGAAACACCATATATTTT
V gene: TRBV7-9; D gene: TRBD1; J gene: TRBJ2-1; clone size: .; CDR3 protein: CASSAPPGQGDEQFF; CDR3 DNA: TGTGCCAGCAGCGCACCGCCGGGACAGGGGGATGAGCAGTTCTTC
V gene: TRBV7-2; D gene: .; J gene: TRBJ1-1; clone size: .; CDR3 protein: CASTVPAQVTEAFF; CDR3 DNA: TGTGCCAGCACCGTACCGGCCCAGGTCACTGAAGCTTTCTTT
V gene: TRBV27; D gene: TRBD2; J gene: TRBJ2-3; clone size: .; CDR3 protein: CASSRAGSTDTQYF; CDR3 DNA: TGTGCCAGCAGTCGAGCGGGGAGCACAGATACGCAGTATTTT
V gene: TRBV4-1; D gene: TRBD1; J gene: TRBJ1-5; clone size: .; CDR3 protein: CASSQDFGTGGQPQHF; CDR3 DNA: TGCGCCAGCAGCCAAGACTTCGGGACAGGAGGTCAGCCCCAGCATTTT